This passage covers 25 T cell receptor beta chains from one sample sequenced in a study of shared clonotypes between healthy human individuals. The assay was immunoSEQ multiplex PCR, and TCRdb's table has in-frame clones only and misses some. Of roughly 1,100,000 clones listed, about 75% are singletons. The source material was memory CD4+ T cells sorted from blood. As for subset: CD45RA-negative fraction. The receptors come from a man aged 18 to 35 in good health.

V is TRBV5-8 and J is TRBJ1-4, with a possible D match to TRBD1 (6 bases). Trimming left V 1 base short and J 0 bases short, with 13 bases between. The CDR3 is 17 residues long. CDR1 and CDR2 (germline): SGHTS, YDEGEE. CDR3 nucleotides: TGTGCCAGCAGCTTGAGAGGGGGAACCGCAACTAATGAAAAACTGTTTTTT. Amino acid sequence: CASSLRGGTATNEKLFF.

About this clone: In the same sample, other DNA sequences code for this CDR3. This chain uses TRBV9 with TRBJ2-7; 10 bases are shared with TRBD1. Germline CDR1 SGDLS, CDR2 YYNGEE. The CDR3 consists of 14 residues. Trimming at V came to 4 bases and at J to 6 bases, leaving 7 bases not matched to a gene. The chain's CDR3 is CASSPRQGAGEQYF. The DNA for the CDR3 is TGTGCCAGCAGCCCGCGACAGGGGGCGGGCGAGCAGTACTTC.

This clone showed up just a few times. Other DNA sequences of this sample code for an identical CDR3. This chain uses TRBV2 with TRBJ2-7, with D possibly matching TRBD1 (6 bases). This CDR3 spans 13 amino acids. CDR1 SNHLY and CDR2 FYNNEI come from the germline V gene. V shed 8 bases and J shed 2 bases, with 13 bases lying between them. The CDR3 nucleotides are TGTGCCAGCGGCCGGGACACTGCCTACGAGCAGTACTTC. The encoded protein is CASGRDTAYEQYF. Based on the CDR3 plus reference TRBV2 and TRBJ2-7, the full variable domain is EPEVTQTPSHQVTQMGQEVILRCVPISNHLYFYWYRQILGQKVEFLVSFYNNEISEKSEIFDDQFSVERPDGSNFTLKIRSTKLEDSAMYFCASGRDTAYEQYFGPGTRLTVT.

In this sample, this clone turned up many times. This rearrangement joins TRBV5-6 to TRBJ1-6, with unresolved D. Germline CDR1 SGHDT, CDR2 YYEEEE. The CDR3 is made up of 17 amino acids. Trimming left V 3 bases short and J 0 bases short, with 13 bases between. As DNA, the CDR3 is TGTGCCAGCAGCTCGCGATTTCAGAGCTCCTATAATTCACCCCTCCACTTT. It encodes CASSSRFQSSYNSPLHF.

This clone has just one count. The J gene is TRBJ1-1, the V gene TRBV5-6; TRBD1 aligns across 7 bases. The CDR3 loop spans 16 amino acids. V shed 4 bases, J shed 1 base, and the junction held 10 bases outside the gene matches. Germline CDR1 and CDR2: SGHDT and YYEEEE. CDR3 loop: CASSPRQGLRNTEAFF. CDR3 bases: TGTGCCAGCAGCCCGAGACAGGGCCTTAGGAACACTGAAGCTTTCTTT. The complete variable domain, with remaining parts taken from reference TRBV5-6 and TRBJ1-1, reads DAGVTQSPTHLIKTRGQQVTLRCSPKSGHDTVSWYQQALGQGPQFIFQYYEEEERQRGNFPDRFSGHQFPNYSSELNVNALLLGDSALYLCASSPRQGLRNTEAFFGQGTRLTVV.

The rearrangement joins TRBV5-6 to TRBJ2-1, with 7 bases that match TRBD1. Germline trimming cut 5 bases from V and 3 bases from J; bases unmatched to any gene: 14. The CDR3 covers 17 residues. From germline, CDR1 is SGHDT and CDR2 YYEEEE. This CDR3 reads CASSHWRFRGNYNEQFF. In DNA, the CDR3 is TGTGCCAGCAGTCACTGGAGGTTCAGGGGGAACTACAATGAGCAGTTCTTC.

This clone was recorded once. The chain uses TRBV6-1 and TRBJ1-2, with 9 positions matching TRBD1. Germline V gives CDR1 MNHNS, CDR2 SASEGT. The CDR3 sequence is 13 residues long. Trimming removed 3 bases from V and 4 bases from J; junction bases left unmatched: 0. For the CDR3, the DNA is TGTGCCAGCAGTGAGACAGGGGGCTATGGCTACACCTTC. Translated: CASSETGGYGYTF.

The chain uses TRBV29-1 and TRBJ1-6; 7 bases agree with TRBD1. Germline values: CDR1 SQVTM, CDR2 ANQGSEA. Losses at the gene ends were 6 bases for V and 6 bases for J; bases not matched to a gene: 5. The CDR3 has 13 residues. In DNA, the CDR3 is TGCAGCGTCGGGACAGAGATTAATTCACCCCTCCACTTT. It encodes CSVGTEINSPLHF.

This sequence joins TRBV29-1 and TRBJ2-1; no clear D. The CDR3 consists of 10 residues. V was cut by 4 bases and J by 5 bases, with 3 bases left in between. Looked up from germline, CDR1 is SQVTM and CDR2 is ANQGSEA. The CDR3 coding sequence is TGCAGCGTTGGCCACAATGAGCAGTTCTTC. This gives the protein CSVGHNEQFF.

This clone was detected once. V and J are TRBV6-1 and TRBJ2-7, with 14 nucleotides matching TRBD2. The CDR3 covers 16 residues. V lost 4 bases to trimming and J lost 2 bases; unmatched junction nucleotides: 4. CDR1 is MNHNS and CDR2 is SASEGT in the germline V gene. The CDR3 loop is CASSGGGLAGAYEQYF. The CDR3 DNA reads as TGTGCCAGCAGTGGAGGGGGACTAGCGGGAGCCTACGAGCAGTACTTC.

The chain employs TRBV10-3 and TRBJ2-3; D gene unclear. CDR1 and CDR2 from the germline V gene are ENHRY and SYGVKD. CDR3 length: 11 residues. V was clipped by 6 bases and J by 4 bases, with 5 bases between them. This chain's CDR3 is CAIRDADTQYF. Here the CDR3 DNA reads TGTGCCATCAGGGACGCAGATACGCAGTATTTT.

In its sample, this clone was seen a few times. The CDR3 is CASREGTGNTGELFF. Written as DNA, the CDR3 is TGCGCCAGCAGGGAAGGGACGGGTAACACCGGGGAGCTGTTTTTT. The chain couples TRBV5-1 to TRBJ2-2; D might be TRBD1 or TRBD2, each matching 5 bases. This CDR3 comprises 15 residues. Germline lookup yields CDR1 SGHRS and CDR2 YFSETQ. The V end was cut by 5 bases, the J end by 2 bases, with 13 bases between. Using reference TRBV5-1 and TRBJ2-2 for the parts outside the CDR3, the full variable domain is KAGVTQTPRYLIKTRGQQVTLSCSPISGHRSVSWYQQTPGQGLQFLFEYFSETQRNKGNFPGRFSGRQFSNSRSEMNVSTLELGDSALYLCASREGTGNTGELFFGEGSRLTVL.

The chain carries TRBV5-4 and TRBJ1-2; 7 bases are a match to TRBD1. CDR1 is SGHNT and CDR2 is YYREEE in the germline V gene (reference sequence). The CDR3 is made up of 15 amino acids. V lost 0 bases, J lost 7 bases, and 9 bases stayed unmatched. Written as DNA, the CDR3 is TGTGCCAGCAGCTTGGGACAGGGAGGGGGAGGTGGCTACACCTTC. Translation gives CASSLGQGGGGGYTF.

This chain connects TRBV18 to TRBJ1-1, with D unresolved. CDR3 length: 12 residues. Trimming removed 5 bases from V and 11 bases from J, with 15 bases in between. In germline, CDR1 is KGHSH, CDR2 LQKENI. CDR3 sequence (DNA): TGTGCCAGCTCAACGGGGATTGGAGGGGCTTTCTTT. Protein sequence: CASSTGIGGAFF.

The chain uses TRBV28 and TRBJ1-4, with TRBD1 as a possible D gene (6 bases). Trimming took 2 bases from V and 8 from J, leaving 15 bases between them. Germline CDR1 MDHEN, CDR2 SYDVKM. This CDR3 contains 15 residues. The CDR3 DNA follows: TGTGCCAGCAGTTTAAACGGGGCCAGGGGAGAAAAACTGTTTTTT. It translates to CASSLNGARGEKLFF.

This clone occurred a few times. The genes are TRBV9 and TRBJ2-3, with 11 positions matching TRBD2. CDR3 size: 17 residues. V lost 3 bases to trimming and J lost 0 bases; unmatched junction nucleotides: 6. Germline V gene data show CDR1 as SGDLS and CDR2 as YYNGEE. The CDR3 here is CASSATSGVTSTDTQYF. The CDR3, as DNA: TGTGCCAGCAGCGCGACTAGCGGGGTAACTAGCACAGATACGCAGTATTTT.

This clone has a count of ten or more. The gene calls are TRBV30 and TRBJ2-3; the D gene is possibly TRBD2 (5 bases). The V gene lost 4 bases and the J gene lost 1 base, with 6 bases spanning the gap. This CDR3 region has 12 residues. CDR1 and CDR2 (germline): GTSNPN, SVGIG (reference sequence). The CDR3 loop reads CAWNGGTDTQYF. DNA for the CDR3: TGTGCCTGGAACGGGGGCACAGATACGCAGTATTTT.

The V gene is TRBV25-1, the J gene TRBJ1-3, with D hard to call. The germline gives CDR1 MGHDK, CDR2 SYGVNS. The germline V and J ends were trimmed by 5 bases and 4 bases, with 12 bases remaining between them. The CDR3 has 14 amino acids. DNA of the CDR3: TGTGCCAGCAGTCAGGCTGCAAGCGGAAACACCATATATTTT. It yields the protein CASSQAASGNTIYF.

The sample holds many counts of this clone. The CDR3 DNA reads TGTGCCAGCAGTGAAGAGACAGTGTCCTACAATGAGCAGTTCTTC. This gives the protein CASSEETVSYNEQFF. This rearrangement joins TRBV6-1 to TRBJ2-1; tentative D call: TRBD1 (5 bases). In germline, CDR1 is MNHNS, CDR2 SASEGT. This CDR3 is 15 amino acids long. The V gene lost 1 base and the J gene lost 1 base, with 8 bases spanning the gap.

J is TRBJ2-7 and V is TRBV19; D possibly corresponds to TRBD2 (6 bases). Germline V gene data show CDR1 as LNHDA and CDR2 as SQIVND (reference sequence). The ends were cut back, 3 bases at V and 4 bases at J, with 16 bases in the middle. The CDR3 contains 15 residues. Here the CDR3 DNA reads TGTGCCAGTAGTATCGGGACTGATAACTTTTACGAGCAGTACTTC. Translating gives CASSIGTDNFYEQYF.

The chain couples TRBV2 to TRBJ2-3, with 7 bases matching TRBD2. The CDR3 sequence is 15 residues long. CDR1 and CDR2 from the germline V gene are SNHLY and FYNNEI. V gave up 4 bases and J gave up 1 base; unmatched junction bases: 5. This chain's CDR3 is CASSGGAGGTDTQYF. The CDR3 DNA follows: TGTGCCAGCAGTGGCGGGGCGGGGGGCACAGATACGCAGTATTTT.

The gene calls are TRBV9 and TRBJ1-2; the D gene is possibly TRBD1 (5 bases). CDR1 SGDLS and CDR2 YYNGEE come from the germline V gene. The CDR3 spans 15 residues. The ends were cut back, 2 bases at V and 8 bases at J, with 19 bases in the middle. DNA for the CDR3: TGTGCCAGCAGCGTGGCTAGGACAAACTTGGGCGGCTACACCTTC. Residues: CASSVARTNLGGYTF.

CDR3 DNA: TGCAGCGTTCAGGGTTTGGAGGAGACCCAGTACTTC. This codes for CSVQGLEETQYF. The chain links TRBV29-1 to TRBJ2-5; D perhaps matches TRBD1 (5 bases). The length of the CDR3 is 12 residues. The V and J ends lost 5 bases and 5 bases respectively, with 12 bases between them. From germline, CDR1 is SQVTM and CDR2 ANQGSEA.

V and J are TRBV6-5 and TRBJ2-7, with unresolved D. The CDR3 contains 13 residues. Per germline, CDR1 MNHEY and CDR2 SVGAGI. V shed 2 bases and J shed 9 bases, with 14 bases lying between them. The DNA of the CDR3 is TGTGCCAGCAGTTACGGCTTATCTACGAGGCAGTACTTC. This sequence encodes CASSYGLSTRQYF.

The chain recombines TRBV30 with TRBJ2-3, with 12 nucleotides matching TRBD2. The germline gives CDR1 GTSNPN, CDR2 SVGIG (reference sequence). The J segment lost 7 bases and the V segment lost 3 bases, leaving 11 bases of the junction unmatched. The CDR3 spans 16 residues. The CDR3: CAWRGTLAGGLNTQYF. The DNA of the CDR3 is TGTGCCTGGAGGGGCACCCTAGCGGGAGGGTTAAATACGCAGTATTTT.